Listed below are T cell receptor beta chains from one sample, sequenced in a study of beta chain features in type 1 diabetes. TCRdb's table, derived via immunoSEQ multiplex PCR, lists solely in-frame clones and lacks some. The sample contains over 700,000 clones, around a sixth of which appear only once. Sequences were obtained from naive CD4+ T cells from blood. These receptors all come from a woman between 18 and 29 years old in good health. The CDR3 runs from the conserved cysteine through the conserved F or W. D genes are given only for firm matches. The size field is filled for only some rows; it gives once, few, many or a size class.

>.|TRBV4-1|.|TRBJ1-1
TGCGCCAGCAGCCACGAAGAAACGGGACTAAACACTGAAGCTTTCTTT
CASSHEETGLNTEAFF
>.|TRBV28|TRBD2|TRBJ2-1
TGTGCCAGCAGTTTTGGACTAGCGGGTTTTAATGAGCAGTTCTTC
CASSFGLAGFNEQFF
>.|TRBV2|.|TRBJ2-5
TGTGCCAGCAGTGATGCGAAGACCCAGTACTTC
CASSDAKTQYF
>.|TRBV4-3|TRBD2|TRBJ2-1
TGCGCCAGCAGCCAGGGGACTAGCGTAAACAATGAGCAGTTCTTC
CASSQGTSVNNEQFF
>few|TRBV23-1|.|TRBJ2-1
TGCGCCAGCAGTCAGTTATTTCCGCCGCCCTGGGAAAAGAATGAGCAGTTCTTC
CASSQLFPPPWEKNEQFF
>.|TRBV7-3|.|TRBJ2-3
TGTGCCAGCAGCTTAACGAGGGGAGATACGCAGTATTTT
CASSLTRGDTQYF
>few|TRBV10-3|.|TRBJ2-5
TGTGCCATCAGTGTTACAGGTCAAGAGACCCAGTACTTC
CAISVTGQETQYF
>few|TRBV19|.|TRBJ1-5
TGTGCCAGTAGTACCTCCGCGGGGCAGCCCCAGCATTTT
CASSTSAGQPQHF
>.|TRBV21-1|.|TRBJ2-1
TGTGCCAGCATAGGACCAGCGGAGTTCTTC
CASIGPAEFF
>.|TRBV14|TRBD2|TRBJ2-1
TGTGCCAGCAGCCAAGATCTCCTAGCGGGGTCCCAGGGGCAGTTCTTC
CASSQDLLAGSQGQFF
>few|TRBV29-1|.|TRBJ1-5
TGCAGCGTTGGAGGTAGAAATCAGCCCCAGCATTTT
CSVGGRNQPQHF
>.|TRBV10-2|TRBD1|TRBJ1-5
TGCGCCAGCAGTGATGAATGGGACAGGGGACCCAATCAGCCCCAGCATTTT
CASSDEWDRGPNQPQHF
>few|TRBV10-3|.|TRBJ1-3
TGTGCCATCAGTGAGCCCCAGAGCTCTGGAAACACCATATATTTT
CAISEPQSSGNTIYF
>.|TRBV4-3|TRBD2|TRBJ2-5
TGCGCCAGCAGCCAAGATTACGGGAGGGCCTACAGGTACTTC
CASSQDYGRAYRYF
>.|TRBV29-1|.|TRBJ1-1
TGCAGCGTTCTCCAGGGCCGGACTGAAGCTTTCTTT
CSVLQGRTEAFF
>few|TRBV7-2|.|TRBJ2-7
TGTGCCAGCAGTTCCGGGGGCTCCTACGAGCAGTACTTC
CASSSGGSYEQYF
>few|TRBV6-5|.|TRBJ2-7
TGTGCCAGCAGTTCCCCGGGAGTCAGATACGAGCAGTACTTC
CASSSPGVRYEQYF
>.|TRBV4-1|TRBD1|TRBJ1-4
TGCGCCAGCAGCCAAGAAGGGACAGGGTGGGCTAATGAAAAACTGTTTTTT
CASSQEGTGWANEKLFF
>few|TRBV5-4|.|TRBJ2-7
TGTGCCAGCACCCTTGAGAGGGGCGGCGAGCAGTACTTC
CASTLERGGEQYF
>once|TRBV10-3|.|TRBJ1-1
TGTGCCATCAGTGCGAATCGGAGAACTGAAGCTTTCTTT
CAISANRRTEAFF
>.|TRBV4-3|.|TRBJ2-6
TGCGCCAGCAGCCAGGACGAAACAGGGTCTGGGGCCAACGTCCTGACTTTC
CASSQDETGSGANVLTF
>few|TRBV10-3|TRBD2|TRBJ2-3
TGTGCCATCAGTGACCAGCGGGAAACCACAGATACGCAGTATTTT
CAISDQRETTDTQYF
>few|TRBV11-2|TRBD1|TRBJ1-1
TGTGCCAGCAGTCGGCCGGACAGGATGAACACTGAAGCTTTCTTT
CASSRPDRMNTEAFF
>.|TRBV18|.|TRBJ1-3
TGTGCCAGCTCACCAGGTACCGGATCTGGAAACACCATATATTTT
CASSPGTGSGNTIYF
>few|TRBV7-2|.|TRBJ1-5
TGTGCCAGCAGCTTAGATTTCAATCAGCCCCAGCATTTT
CASSLDFNQPQHF